This T cell receptor beta chain was obtained from a study of T cell responses to AZD1222 COVID-19 vaccine. General study findings and limits: Most donors were white British, females outnumbered males, and clonal diversity was possibly underestimated. Spike-specific TCR breadth and depth rose after two AZD1222 doses. Unmutated variant regions reportedly attract nearly half of all spike-specific TCRs.

For this clone: Its specificity is not known.

Trimming took off 4 bases at V and 3 bases at J, with 16 bases between the two ends. The CDR3 extends over 16 amino acids. CDR1 and CDR2 from the germline V gene are MNHEY and SVGEGT. TCRdb keeps only in-frame clones here, not all; method: immunoSEQ multiplex PCR. The sample yields tens of thousands of clones, about nine tenths seen once. The clonotype comes from an adult who received the AZD1222 COVID-19 vaccine. The genes are TRBV6-2 or TRBV6-3 and TRBJ2-1; maybe TRBD2 (6 bases). Material: peripheral blood, obtained 28 days after the second AZD1222 dose. CDR3 protein: CASSSPQAGRYNEQFF. The CDR3 bases are TGTGCCAGCAGTTCCCCCCAAGCGGGCCGCTACAATGAGCAGTTCTTC.